This T cell receptor beta chain was captured in a study of blood T cells in healthy people across ages. Per germline, CDR1 SGHRS and CDR2 YFSETQ. The CDR3 has 13 amino acids. V lost 2 bases and J 9 bases, leaving 12 bases between the germline ends. Study findings and constraints: Estimates drawn from one million T cells were deemed to understate diversity.

The sample holds a few counts of this clonotype. The antigen is not known. Next came a second PCR, run for about 6 to 12 cycles, which used a sample-barcoded 5' primer along with a J-beta primer mix. Every single cDNA molecule received a tag from a template-switch adaptor with 12 random nucleotides. No fewer than 3 million CDR3-containing paired-end reads came from each sample. TCRdb recomputed calls from the 5' RACE reads with MiXCR, one row per CDR3 protein. Here the sample spans 1.5 million to 2 million distinct CDR3 sequences, roughly 27% being singletons. Samples each yielded at least 6 micrograms of total RNA.

The sample taken for sequencing was blood. The source of this sequence is a woman in her twenties or thirties in good health. The V and J genes are TRBV5-1 and TRBJ2-1, with D perhaps matching TRBD1 (5 bases). CDR3 protein: CASSFRGVGEQFF. The DNA of the CDR3 is TGCGCCAGCAGCTTTAGGGGTGTCGGTGAGCAGTTCTTC.